This T cell receptor (beta chain) was documented in a study of cytomegalovirus exposure and HLA in healthy donors. V was trimmed by 3 bases and J by 0 bases, leaving 17 bases between them. Germline CDR1 and CDR2: MGHRA and YSYEKL. The CDR3 contains 18 residues. Both 60 Vbeta primers and 13 Jbeta primers went into the PCR. Profiled with immunoSEQ multiplex PCR; TCRdb holds only in-frame clones, not every one. The sample has 150,000 to 200,000 clones, about 76% seen once; the top ten hold more than 1.5%. This TCR was sampled from a woman between 45 and 60 years old in good health and CMV-seronegative. The V and J genes are TRBV4-1 and TRBJ1-4; D may be TRBD1 (5 bases). Input material: PBMCs. The CDR3 sequence: CASSQAPGAAATNEKLFF. CDR3 sequence (DNA): TGCGCCAGCAGCCAGGCCCCTGGGGCAGCCGCAACTAATGAAAAACTGTTTTTT.